Listed here are 24 T cell receptor beta chains from one sample, sequenced in a study of early T cells in non-severe SARS-CoV-2 infection (dated by TCRdb to about 2021). Preparation of the library involved 5' RACE. Sequencing was carried out with a NextSeq 500. Clones were called with MiXCR by TCRdb after fastp trimmed the public reads at Q25, and only in-frame beta chains were retained. Rows merge per CDR3 protein into single entries with the most common DNA and genes. Recorded for this sample are fewer than 85,000 distinct CDR3 sequences; roughly an eighth of them occurred a single time. Approximately 5.7% of the sample is in the top ten clones. Source material: whole blood. The receptors shown here come from an adult who was a healthcare worker with PCR-confirmed SARS-CoV-2 infection or an uninfected control (not recorded which).

V gene TRBV10-2 combines with J gene TRBJ1-4; no definite D call. Germline lookup yields CDR1 WSHSY and CDR2 SAAADI. This CDR3 is built from 13 residues. Trimming shortened V by 8 bases and J by 8 bases, and 15 bases separated the two germline ends. CDR3 DNA: TGCGCCAGCCTACAGTCCCAAGGGGAAAAACTGTTTTTT. It translates to CASLQSQGEKLFF.

This clonotype has ten or more counts. The rearrangement uses TRBV15 and TRBJ1-4; D unresolved. This CDR3 contains 18 residues. Germline loops: CDR1 LNHNV, CDR2 YYDKDF (reference sequence). The V end lost 4 bases, the J end lost 0 bases, and 18 bases lay between the germline ends. The CDR3 sequence: CATSTRTLVGSTNEKLFF. DNA for the CDR3: TGTGCCACCAGCACTCGGACCCTCGTGGGTTCAACTAATGAAAAACTGTTTTTT. Full variable domain (missing parts from reference TRBV15 and TRBJ1-4): DAMVIQNPRYQVTQFGKPVTLSCSQTLNHNVMYWYQQKSSQAPKLLFHYYDKDFNNEADTPDNFQSRRPNTSFCFLDIRSPGLGDTAMYLCATSTRTLVGSTNEKLFFGSGTQLSVL.

This clonotype was recorded a few times. At one end, the junction sequence differs from germline, possibly due to a read error. The chain couples TRBV11-2 to TRBJ2-1; a weak D match, TRBD2 (5 bases). The germline V gene has CDR1 SGHAT and CDR2 FQNNGV. CDR3 length: 12 amino acids. The CDR3 DNA reads as TGTGCCAGCAGCGCGGACCACCCCTCGCGGGTCTTC. Its protein is CASSADHPSRVF.

This clonotype was detected only a few times. V usage is TRBV5-4 and J usage is TRBJ2-1; D may be TRBD2 (6 bases). CDR1 and CDR2 from the germline V gene are SGHNT and YYREEE (reference sequence). There are 18 residues in the CDR3. Trimming took off 4 bases at V and 0 bases at J, with 20 bases between the two ends. The CDR3 DNA reads as TGTGCCAGCAGCCCCTCCCCCGGGGGTATTAGCTCCTACAATGAGCAGTTCTTC. This translates into CASSPSPGGISSYNEQFF.

The sample holds a few counts of this clonotype. The chain recombines TRBV7-9 with TRBJ2-1; 15 nucleotides align to TRBD2. V dropped 5 bases and J dropped 0; count of bases not matched to a gene: 5. The CDR3 has 18 residues. Germline CDR1 is SEHNR and CDR2 is FQNEAQ (reference sequence). The CDR3 loop is CASSPGTSGGTSYNEQFF. The CDR3 coding sequence is TGTGCCAGCAGCCCTGGGACTAGCGGGGGGACCTCCTACAATGAGCAGTTCTTC.

The chain uses TRBV20-1 and TRBJ1-2; D is ambiguous. Germline V gene data show CDR1 as DFQATT and CDR2 as SNEGSKA (reference sequence). V shed 0 bases and J shed 5 bases, with 10 bases lying between them. This CDR3 has 13 amino acids. CDR3 DNA: TGCAGTGCTAGAGATACGAGGATTTATGGCTACACCTTC. This codes for CSARDTRIYGYTF.

This clonotype was observed a handful of times. The V gene is TRBV20-1, the J gene TRBJ1-2; D is unclear. The ends were cut back, 2 bases at V and 0 bases at J, with 19 bases in the middle. The CDR3 consists of 17 residues. Germline CDR1 DFQATT, CDR2 SNEGSKA (reference sequence). The CDR3 here is CSARSIRGSPANYGYTF. As DNA, the CDR3 is TGCAGTGCTAGATCGATCCGCGGTTCCCCAGCTAACTATGGCTACACCTTC.

This clonotype was counted ten times or more. V gene TRBV27 combines with J gene TRBJ1-2; D remains unclear. V lost 0 bases and J lost 3, with 8 bases in between. Germline lookup yields CDR1 MNHEY and CDR2 SMNVEV (reference sequence). The CDR3 consists of 14 residues. CDR3 DNA sequence: TGTGCCAGCAGTTTATCCTACCAGGACTATGGCTACACCTTC. This encodes CASSLSYQDYGYTF.

This chain connects TRBV2 to TRBJ2-5; 8 bases align to TRBD1. The CDR3 is 15 amino acids. The germline V gene has CDR1 SNHLY and CDR2 FYNNEI. Germline trimming cut 1 base from V and 0 bases from J; bases unmatched to any gene: 1. CDR3 bases: TGTGCCAGCAGTGAAGGGACAGGGCACCAAGAGACCCAGTACTTC. It is translated as CASSEGTGHQETQYF.

CDR3 sequence: CASSGPSGTGDSDTQYF. CDR3 nucleotides: TGTGCCAGCAGTGGACCATCCGGGACAGGGGATTCAGATACGCAGTATTTT. The chain carries TRBV25-1 and TRBJ2-3; 10 nucleotides align to TRBD1. V gave up 4 bases and J gave up 4 bases; unmatched junction bases: 11. The CDR3 consists of 17 residues. Germline V gene data show CDR1 as MGHDK and CDR2 as SYGVNS.

V is TRBV29-1 and J is TRBJ2-5; perhaps TRBD2 as D (7 bases). V was trimmed by 6 bases and J by 4 bases, leaving 12 bases between them. This CDR3 region has 12 residues. The germline gives CDR1 SQVTM, CDR2 ANQGSEA. CDR3 loop: CSVTGGLETQYF. The CDR3 nucleotides read TGCAGCGTCACGGGGGGCCTAGAGACCCAGTACTTC.

The gene calls are TRBV20-1 and TRBJ2-1; the D gene is possibly TRBD2 (7 bases). The V gene's germline CDR1 is DFQATT and CDR2 SNEGSKA (reference sequence). V lost 3 bases and J lost 6, with 12 bases in between. There are 13 residues in the CDR3. CDR3 loop: CSASRGGLNEQFF. The CDR3 coding sequence is TGCAGTGCTAGTAGGGGGGGCCTCAATGAGCAGTTCTTC.

J is TRBJ2-2 and V is TRBV5-1; 10 nucleotides align to TRBD1. V shed 3 bases, J shed 3 bases, and the junction held 2 bases outside the gene matches. The CDR3 runs 15 residues. Germline lookup yields CDR1 SGHRS and CDR2 YFSETQ. The CDR3 DNA reads TGCGCCAGCAGCTGGACAGGGGGAGACACCGGGGAGCTGTTTTTT. Residues: CASSWTGGDTGELFF.

This clonotype was detected ten times or more. This chain links TRBV9 with TRBJ1-5; D call uncertain. Germline values: CDR1 SGDLS, CDR2 YYNGEE. The CDR3 loop spans 13 amino acids. V lost 3 bases to trimming and J lost 3 bases, with 7 bases between them. CDR3 protein: CASSETPNQPQHF. For the CDR3, the DNA is TGTGCCAGCAGCGAAACACCCAATCAGCCCCAGCATTTT.

The chain uses TRBV28 and TRBJ2-1; 7 bases match TRBD2. The CDR3 totals 16 residues. The junction had 16 bases not matched to a gene; V was cut back by 6 bases and J by 8 bases. In germline, CDR1 is MDHEN, CDR2 SYDVKM. The CDR3 region has the DNA TGTGCCAGCAGACCAAGCGGGAATCGCCGTTTATATGAGCAGTTCTTC. This codes for CASRPSGNRRLYEQFF.

The table lists this clonotype with many counts. The chain employs TRBV19 and TRBJ2-4; D possibly matches TRBD1 or TRBD2 (5 bases each). The ends were cut back, 4 bases at V and 4 bases at J, with 14 bases in the middle. This CDR3 comprises 15 residues. Looked up from germline, CDR1 is LNHDA and CDR2 is SQIVND (reference sequence). CDR3 sequence: CASSKPGTEKNIQYF. CDR3 coding DNA: TGTGCCAGTAGTAAACCCGGGACGGAGAAAAACATTCAGTACTTC. Drawing the rest from reference TRBV19 and TRBJ2-4, the complete variable domain is DGGITQSPKYLFRKEGQNVTLSCEQNLNHDAMYWYRQDPGQGLRLIYYSQIVNDFQKGDIAEGYSVSREKKESFPLTVTSAQKNPTAFYLCASSKPGTEKNIQYFGAGTRLSVL.

This clonotype appeared a few times. V and J are TRBV5-6 and TRBJ2-2, with D unresolved. This CDR3 spans 12 amino acids. From germline, CDR1 is SGHDT and CDR2 YYEEEE. V lost 3 bases, J lost 4 bases, and 4 bases lay in between. The CDR3, as DNA: TGTGCCAGCAGCTGGGCCACCGGGGAGCTGTTTTTT. As protein: CASSWATGELFF. The full variable domain, in which reference TRBV5-6 and TRBJ2-2 provide the parts outside the CDR3, is DAGVTQSPTHLIKTRGQQVTLRCSPKSGHDTVSWYQQALGQGPQFIFQYYEEEERQRGNFPDRFSGHQFPNYSSELNVNALLLGDSALYLCASSWATGELFFGEGSRLTVL.

This clonotype was recorded many times. The chain uses TRBV7-2 and TRBJ1-2, with D tentatively TRBD1 (6 bases). Germline CDR1 SGHTA, CDR2 FQGNSA. Trimming stripped 1 base from V and 4 bases from J, with 13 bases between. The CDR3 is 15 amino acids. The CDR3 loop is CASSLEVQGFYGYTF. The DNA for the CDR3 is TGTGCCAGCAGCTTAGAGGTTCAGGGGTTCTATGGCTACACCTTC.

This clonotype has a count of ten or more. The J gene is TRBJ1-5, the V gene TRBV6-6; 9 bases agree with TRBD1. The trim removed 5 bases at V and 1 base at J, leaving 3 bases unmatched. CDR3 size: 15 residues. The V gene's germline CDR1 is MNHNY and CDR2 SVGAGI (reference sequence). The CDR3 bases are TGTGCCAGCAGTATACAGGGGGCGAGCAATCAGCCCCAGCATTTT. Translated: CASSIQGASNQPQHF.

This clonotype was seen many times. The CDR3 nucleotides read TGTGCCAGCTCATCACAGGGGGTGGATGGCTACACCTTC. It is translated as CASSSQGVDGYTF. The V and J genes are TRBV18 and TRBJ1-2, with 8 bases identical to TRBD1. The J segment lost 6 bases and the V segment lost 5 bases, leaving 5 bases of the junction unmatched. Germline loops: CDR1 KGHSH, CDR2 LQKENI. The CDR3 is made up of 13 amino acids.

The table lists this clonotype with many counts. The V and J genes are TRBV12-3 or TRBV12-4 and TRBJ2-3, with D tentatively TRBD1 or TRBD2 (6 bases each). V lost 6 bases and J 2 bases, leaving 15 bases between the germline ends. CDR3 size: 15 residues. The CDR3 DNA reads TGTGCCAGCAGATCGCTCCGGGGGCACACAGATACGCAGTATTTT. Translating gives CASRSLRGHTDTQYF.

This clonotype was counted between two and nine times. This rearrangement joins TRBV29-1 to TRBJ2-3; TRBD1 is a possible D gene (5 bases). The V gene's germline CDR1 is SQVTM and CDR2 ANQGSEA. Trimming cost V 8 bases and J 1 base, with 16 bases left between them. CDR3 length: 14 amino acids. This CDR3 is CSTERGLGTDTQYF. The CDR3 nucleotides read TGCAGCACCGAAAGGGGATTGGGCACAGATACGCAGTATTTT.

The V gene is TRBV10-3, the J gene TRBJ1-1; D possibly corresponds to TRBD1 (6 bases). Germline loops: CDR1 ENHRY, CDR2 SYGVKD. This CDR3 spans 14 amino acids. With 7 bases removed from V and 1 base from J, the gap between germline ends came to 13 bases. CDR3 residues: CAITPGARNTEAFF. The CDR3 region has the DNA TGTGCCATCACCCCGGGGGCAAGGAACACTGAAGCTTTCTTT.

The rearrangement uses TRBV11-2 and TRBJ2-5; 12 bases align to TRBD2. Germline V gene sequence: CDR1 SGHAT, CDR2 FQNNGV. J gave up 8 bases and V 5 bases, and 3 bases lay outside the gene matches. The CDR3 length is 13 residues. CDR3 sequence: CASSGGLAGTQYF. The CDR3 DNA reads TGTGCCAGCAGCGGCGGACTAGCGGGAACCCAGTACTTC.